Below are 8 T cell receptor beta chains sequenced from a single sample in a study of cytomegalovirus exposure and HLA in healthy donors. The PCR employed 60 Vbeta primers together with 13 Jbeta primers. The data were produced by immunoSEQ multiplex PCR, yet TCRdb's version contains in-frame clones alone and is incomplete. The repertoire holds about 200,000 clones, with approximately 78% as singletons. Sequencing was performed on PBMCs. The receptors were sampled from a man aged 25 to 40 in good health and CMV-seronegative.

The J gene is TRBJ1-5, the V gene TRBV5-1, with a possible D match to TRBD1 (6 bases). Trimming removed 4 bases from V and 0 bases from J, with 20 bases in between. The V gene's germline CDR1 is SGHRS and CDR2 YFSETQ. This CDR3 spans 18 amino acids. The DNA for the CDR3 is TGCGCCAGCAGCGCCGGGACACCTATTGAATATAGCAATCAGCCCCAGCATTTT. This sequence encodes CASSAGTPIEYSNQPQHF. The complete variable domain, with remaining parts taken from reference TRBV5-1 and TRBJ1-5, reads KAGVTQTPRYLIKTRGQQVTLSCSPISGHRSVSWYQQTPGQGLQFLFEYFSETQRNKGNFPGRFSGRQFSNSRSEMNVSTLELGDSALYLCASSAGTPIEYSNQPQHFGDGTRLSIL.

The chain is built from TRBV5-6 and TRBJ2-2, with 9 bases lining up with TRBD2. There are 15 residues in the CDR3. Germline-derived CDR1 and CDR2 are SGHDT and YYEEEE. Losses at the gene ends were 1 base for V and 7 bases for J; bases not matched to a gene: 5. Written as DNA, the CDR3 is TGTGCCAGCAGCTTGATAGCGGGGGCAAACGGGGAGCTGTTTTTT. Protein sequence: CASSLIAGANGELFF.

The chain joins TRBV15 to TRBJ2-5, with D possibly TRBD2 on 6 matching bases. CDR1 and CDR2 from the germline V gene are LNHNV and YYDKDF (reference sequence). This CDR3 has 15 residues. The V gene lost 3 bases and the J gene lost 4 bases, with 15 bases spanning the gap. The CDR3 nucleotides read TGTGCCACCAGCAGTGGCAGGCGGGGAGGAGAGACCCAGTACTTC. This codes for CATSSGRRGGETQYF.

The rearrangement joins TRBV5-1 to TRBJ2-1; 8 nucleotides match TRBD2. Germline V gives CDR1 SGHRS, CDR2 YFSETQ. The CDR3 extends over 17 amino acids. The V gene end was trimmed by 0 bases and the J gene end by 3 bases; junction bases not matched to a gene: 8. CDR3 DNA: TGCGCCAGCAGCTTGGGCCAGCGGGGGTCCATCTACAATGAGCAGTTCTTC. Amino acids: CASSLGQRGSIYNEQFF.

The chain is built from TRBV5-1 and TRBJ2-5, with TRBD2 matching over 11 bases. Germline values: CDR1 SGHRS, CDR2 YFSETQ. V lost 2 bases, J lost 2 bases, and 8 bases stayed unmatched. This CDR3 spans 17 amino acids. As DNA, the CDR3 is TGCGCCAGCAGCTTCCGGCTGACTAGCGGGGCTCAAGAGACCCAGTACTTC. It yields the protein CASSFRLTSGAQETQYF.

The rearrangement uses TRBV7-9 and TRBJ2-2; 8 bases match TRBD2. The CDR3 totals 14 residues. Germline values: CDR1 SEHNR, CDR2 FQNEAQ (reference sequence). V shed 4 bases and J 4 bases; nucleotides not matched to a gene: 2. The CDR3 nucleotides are TGTGCCAGCAGCTCCGGGGGGGTCACCGGGGAGCTGTTTTTT. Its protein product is CASSSGGVTGELFF.

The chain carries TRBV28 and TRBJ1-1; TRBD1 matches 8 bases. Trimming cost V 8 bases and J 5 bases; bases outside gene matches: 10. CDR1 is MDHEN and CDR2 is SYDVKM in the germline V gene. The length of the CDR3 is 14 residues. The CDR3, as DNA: TGTGCCAGCTGCAGGGGGCCAGGCACAACTGAAGCTTTCTTT. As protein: CASCRGPGTTEAFF.

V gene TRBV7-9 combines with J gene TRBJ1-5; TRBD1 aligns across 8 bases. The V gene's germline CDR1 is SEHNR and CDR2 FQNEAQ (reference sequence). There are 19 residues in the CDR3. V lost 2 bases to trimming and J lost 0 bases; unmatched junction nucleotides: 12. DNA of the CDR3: TGTGCCAGCAGCTTACGTAATCCGATACAGGGGGTTAGCAATCAGCCCCAGCATTTT. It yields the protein CASSLRNPIQGVSNQPQHF.